Here is one TCR beta chain with its context. The antigen is unknown. V lost 0 bases and J 0 bases, leaving 12 bases between the germline ends. The length of the CDR3 is 17 residues. Per the germline V gene, CDR1 is SGHVS and CDR2 is FQNEAQ. These data originate in a study of somatic mutations in cytotoxic T cells in rheumatoid arthritis. Using immunoSEQ multiplex PCR, the repertoire was profiled, and TCRdb retains in-frame clones only, with some absent. The sample lists 18,000 or so clones, over 70% occurring once. Study-wide points: About an eighth of the roughly 60 patients had a largest CD8+ clone above 20% of CD8+ cells. The authors did not know the antigen targets of the expanded CD8+ clones.

The TCR sequence derives from a man aged 55 to 70 in good health. J is TRBJ1-5 and V is TRBV7-8, with a tentative D call TRBD1 (6 bases). Sequenced sample: CD8+ T cells sorted from blood. This CDR3 reads CASSLARTADSNQPQHF. CDR3 nucleotide sequence: TGTGCCAGCAGCTTAGCCCGGACAGCGGATAGCAATCAGCCCCAGCATTTT.